One TCR beta chain is described in this entry. PCR involved 60 Vbeta and 13 Jbeta primers. Clones were sequenced by immunoSEQ multiplex PCR, and TCRdb holds only the in-frame ones, with some missing. The sample includes about 98,000 clones, about 81% of them seen just once. This entry comes from a study of cytomegalovirus exposure and HLA in healthy donors. Whole-study context: There were 350 to 450 genotyped donors. Of these, roughly 82% fell in the genetic ancestry cluster associated with self-reported Caucasian donors.

The CDR3 extends over 16 amino acids. The germline V gene has CDR1 SGHDN and CDR2 FVKESK. V lost 0 bases, J lost 3 bases, and 4 bases stayed unmatched. The receptor's source is a man in his forties or fifties in good health and CMV-seronegative. V usage is TRBV14 and J usage is TRBJ1-4; 7 bases fit TRBD1. Sequenced material: PBMCs. The CDR3 region is CASSQDFGTANEKLFF. The CDR3 DNA follows: TGTGCCAGCAGCCAAGATTTCGGGACAGCTAATGAAAAACTGTTTTTT.